These 12 T cell receptor beta chains were sequenced from one sample in a study of a mutant IDH1 vaccine in newly diagnosed glioma. These receptors have no known antigen. As for time point: week 47, end of study. One vaccine dose held 300 ug of mutant IDH1 20-mer peptide and came with topical imiquimod. TCRdb's table, derived via immunoSEQ multiplex PCR, lists solely in-frame clones and lacks some. Of around 50,000 clones in the sample, approximately 84% were seen once. The sample consisted of PBMCs, taken from a glioma patient whose treatment included an IDH1 peptide vaccine. Every receptor here comes from a woman in her 30s with glioma. Some clones in this sample may be carry-over from other donors' samples.

The chain joins TRBV15 to TRBJ2-3; TRBD2 agrees at 11 bases. This CDR3 has 14 amino acids. V lost 5 bases and J lost 4; bases outside the gene matches: 2. The V gene's germline CDR1 is LNHNV and CDR2 YYDKDF (reference sequence). The CDR3 protein is CATSAGLAADTQYF. The CDR3 nucleotides read TGTGCCACCAGCGCGGGACTAGCGGCAGATACGCAGTATTTT.

The chain carries TRBV6-1 and TRBJ2-3; D gene ambiguous. Trimming removed 2 bases from V and 5 bases from J, with 2 bases in between. The CDR3 runs 11 residues. In germline, CDR1 is MNHNS, CDR2 SASEGT. Here the CDR3 DNA reads TGTGCCAGCAGTGAAATAGATACGCAGTATTTT. Its translation is CASSEIDTQYF.

The chain couples TRBV7-6 to TRBJ2-2, with 9 bases aligning to TRBD1. Germline CDR1 SGHVS, CDR2 FNYEAQ. The CDR3 is 18 residues long. The ends lost 5 bases at V and 3 bases at J; junction bases unmatched: 13. The CDR3 DNA reads TGTGCCAGCAGCGCCGGGACAGGGACAGGCGGGGACACCGGGGAGCTGTTTTTT. It translates to CASSAGTGTGGDTGELFF.

This rearrangement joins TRBV29-1 to TRBJ2-1; D perhaps matches TRBD2 (7 bases). The germline V gene has CDR1 SQVTM and CDR2 ANQGSEA. This CDR3 has 12 amino acids. The V and J ends lost 7 bases and 7 bases respectively, with 14 bases between them. The CDR3 sequence: CSGGGRTNEQFF. CDR3 nucleotide sequence: TGCAGCGGGGGGGGCAGAACAAATGAGCAGTTCTTC.

The gene calls are TRBV9 and TRBJ1-2, with no clear D. The CDR3 extends over 13 amino acids. Trimming took 3 bases from V and 1 from J, leaving 7 bases between them. The V gene's germline CDR1 is SGDLS and CDR2 YYNGEE. CDR3 residues: CASSAGFNYGYTF. The CDR3 nucleotides are TGTGCCAGCAGCGCCGGATTTAACTATGGCTACACCTTC.

The chain recombines TRBV19 with TRBJ1-1; TRBD1 might be the D (6 bases). Trimming left V 7 bases short and J 1 base short, with 10 bases between. CDR3 length: 13 residues. The V gene's germline CDR1 is LNHDA and CDR2 SQIVND (reference sequence). The chain's CDR3 is CASKRQENTEAFF. DNA for the CDR3: TGTGCCAGTAAGAGACAGGAGAACACTGAAGCTTTCTTT.

The chain uses TRBV30 and TRBJ2-5; D might be TRBD1 (6 bases). The CDR3 loop spans 13 amino acids. The V gene lost 8 bases and the J gene lost 5 bases, with 18 bases spanning the gap. Germline V CDR1 and CDR2: GTSNPN, SVGIG (reference sequence). Written as DNA, the CDR3 is TGTGCCGGGTTGGACTGGACAGTGGAGACCCAGTACTTC. As protein: CAGLDWTVETQYF.

The rearrangement uses TRBV2 and TRBJ2-1, with D possibly matching TRBD2 (6 bases). Germline-derived CDR1 and CDR2 are SNHLY and FYNNEI. The CDR3 covers 15 residues. The V gene lost 3 bases and the J gene lost 6 bases, with 15 bases spanning the gap. In DNA form, the CDR3 reads TGTGCCAGCAGTGACCAAGCCGGGGGATTCAATGAGCAGTTCTTC. Translation: CASSDQAGGFNEQFF.

This clone was counted a few times. This rearrangement joins TRBV6-4 to TRBJ2-3, with 10 bases fitting TRBD2. The length of the CDR3 is 14 residues. Germline assignment: CDR1 MRHNA and CDR2 SNTAGT. After removal of 2 bases from V and 4 bases from J, the junction contained 0 bases not matched to a gene. In DNA form, the CDR3 reads TGTGCCAGCAGTGACCTAGCGGGAGCAGATACGCAGTATTTT. Translated, it gives CASSDLAGADTQYF.

This chain joins TRBV13 and TRBJ2-5; 11 bases align to TRBD1. Germline values: CDR1 PRHDT, CDR2 FYEKMQ (reference sequence). V gave up 0 bases and J gave up 2 bases; unmatched junction bases: 5. The CDR3 totals 17 residues. The CDR3 nucleotides are TGTGCCAGCAGCTTAGGAGGACAGGGGGCCTTTCAAGAGACCCAGTACTTC. Protein product: CASSLGGQGAFQETQYF. Together with reference TRBV13 and TRBJ2-5, the CDR3 gives the full variable domain: AAGVIQSPRHLIKEKRETATLKCYPIPRHDTVYWYQQGPGQDPQFLISFYEKMQSDKGSIPDRFSAQQFSDYHSELNMSSLELGDSALYFCASSLGGQGAFQETQYFGPGTRLLVL.

The chain has TRBV5-1 and TRBJ1-2; 7 bases are shared with TRBD1. V dropped 0 bases and J dropped 10; count of bases not matched to a gene: 9. The CDR3 is made up of 14 amino acids. CDR1 is SGHRS and CDR2 is YFSETQ in the germline V gene. In nucleotides, the CDR3 is TGCGCCAGCAGCTTGGCCCCCCCGGACAGGCCCTACACCTTC. This encodes CASSLAPPDRPYTF.

This clone was seen more than once but under ten times. This rearrangement joins TRBV9 to TRBJ1-5, with a possible D match to TRBD1 (6 bases). Germline CDR1 SGDLS, CDR2 YYNGEE. Trimming took 0 bases from V and 4 from J, leaving 11 bases between them. This CDR3 is 15 amino acids long. The CDR3, as DNA: TGTGCCAGCAGCGTAGGAGGGGGACTGAATCAGCCCCAGCATTTT. Translation: CASSVGGGLNQPQHF. The complete variable domain, with remaining parts taken from reference TRBV9 and TRBJ1-5, reads DSGVTQTPKHLITATGQRVTLRCSPRSGDLSVYWYQQSLDQGLQFLIQYYNGEERAKGNILERFSAQQFPDLHSELNLSSLELGDSALYFCASSVGGGLNQPQHFGDGTRLSIL.